The clone carrying this TCR beta chain appeared a few times. Its antigen is undetermined. The germline V gene encodes CDR1 LNHDA and CDR2 SQIVND (reference sequence). V lost 5 bases to trimming and J lost 2 bases, with 16 bases between them. The CDR3 spans 15 residues. Time point denoted: newly diagnosed GD, antithyroid drugs for less than 3 months. From RNA extracted from PBMCs, the TCR library was made. This specimen belongs to a study of regulatory T cells in long-lasting Graves disease. Study findings and constraints: It was in persistent disease that TRBV28, TRBJ1-2 and TRBJ2-5 were favored.

Combining iRepertoire HTBI primers with Arm-PCR of CDR3 regions, the authors built TCR beta libraries. TCRdb reprocessed the multiplex PCR reads with MiXCR, giving one entry per CDR3 protein. The data show hundreds of thousands of distinct CDR3 sequences, around 13% seen once. These data are also associated with another study on T cells in Graves' hyperthyroidism and ophthalmopathy. That report adds: HTBI primers were employed in a first-round RT-PCR of the TCR CDR3.

This clonotype was sampled from a woman aged 25 to 39 with Graves disease. The rearrangement uses TRBV19 and TRBJ2-7; D remains ambiguous. The specimen was peripheral blood mononuclear cells (PBMCs), collected at new diagnosis, from a patient treated with antithyroid drugs. CDR3 region: CASSPGPGLTYEQYF. The CDR3 DNA reads as TGTGCCAGTAGTCCCGGGCCGGGTCTAACCTACGAGCAGTACTTC.